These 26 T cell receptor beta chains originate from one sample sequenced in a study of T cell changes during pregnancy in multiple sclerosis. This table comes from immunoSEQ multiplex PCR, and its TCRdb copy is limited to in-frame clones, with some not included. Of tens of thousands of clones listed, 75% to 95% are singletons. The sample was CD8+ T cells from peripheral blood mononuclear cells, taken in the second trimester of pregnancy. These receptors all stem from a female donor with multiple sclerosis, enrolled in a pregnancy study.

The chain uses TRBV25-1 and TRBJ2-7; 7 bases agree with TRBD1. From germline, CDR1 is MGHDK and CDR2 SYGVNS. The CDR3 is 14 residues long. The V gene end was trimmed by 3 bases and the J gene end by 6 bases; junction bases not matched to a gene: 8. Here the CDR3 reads CASSDYSTGLEQYF. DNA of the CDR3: TGTGCCAGCAGTGACTATTCGACAGGGCTCGAGCAGTACTTC.

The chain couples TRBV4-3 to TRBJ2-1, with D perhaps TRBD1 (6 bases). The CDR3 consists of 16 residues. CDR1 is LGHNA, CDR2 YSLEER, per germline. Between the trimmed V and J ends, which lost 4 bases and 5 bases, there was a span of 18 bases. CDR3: CASSPRKGVGDNEQFF. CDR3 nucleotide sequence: TGCGCCAGCAGCCCCCGAAAGGGGGTGGGTGACAATGAGCAGTTCTTC.

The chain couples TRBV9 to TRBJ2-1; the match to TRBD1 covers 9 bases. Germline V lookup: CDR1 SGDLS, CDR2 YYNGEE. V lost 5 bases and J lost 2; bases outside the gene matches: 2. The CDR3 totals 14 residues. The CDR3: CASRRTGAYNEQFF. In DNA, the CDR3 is TGTGCCAGCAGAAGGACAGGGGCCTACAATGAGCAGTTCTTC.

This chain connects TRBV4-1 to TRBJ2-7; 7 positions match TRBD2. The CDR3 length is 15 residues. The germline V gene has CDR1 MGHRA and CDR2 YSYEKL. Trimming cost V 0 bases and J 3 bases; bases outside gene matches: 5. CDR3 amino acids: CASSQEIAGIYEQYF. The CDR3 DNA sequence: TGCGCCAGCAGCCAAGAGATAGCGGGTATCTACGAGCAGTACTTC.

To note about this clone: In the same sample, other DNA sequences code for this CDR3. In DNA form, the CDR3 reads TGTGCCAGCAGTGCCGGGACTGGAGAAACAGATACGCAGTATTTT. Residues: CASSAGTGETDTQYF. The rearrangement joins TRBV6-5 to TRBJ2-3, with D perhaps TRBD2 (6 bases). Germline lookup yields CDR1 MNHEY and CDR2 SVGAGI. The V end was cut by 5 bases, the J end by 3 bases, with 15 bases between. The CDR3 has 15 residues.

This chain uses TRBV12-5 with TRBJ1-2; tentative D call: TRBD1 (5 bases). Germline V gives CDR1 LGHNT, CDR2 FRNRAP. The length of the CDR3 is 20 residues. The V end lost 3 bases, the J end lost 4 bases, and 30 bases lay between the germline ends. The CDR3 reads CASGFGLEGTYRGSVYGYTF. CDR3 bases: TGTGCTAGTGGTTTCGGCCTCGAGGGGACCTACCGGGGGTCCGTCTATGGCTACACCTTC.

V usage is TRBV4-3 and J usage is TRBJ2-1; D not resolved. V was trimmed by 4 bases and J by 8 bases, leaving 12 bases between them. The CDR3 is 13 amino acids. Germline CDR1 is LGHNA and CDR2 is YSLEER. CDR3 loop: CASSLQLGDEQFF. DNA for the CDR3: TGCGCCAGCAGCCTTCAACTGGGCGATGAGCAGTTCTTC.

CDR3 loop: CASSTGQGYNSPLHF. CDR3 DNA: TGTGCCAGCAGTACAGGACAGGGGTATAATTCACCCCTCCACTTT. This chain connects TRBV6-5 to TRBJ1-6; TRBD1 aligns across 9 bases. CDR1 MNHEY and CDR2 SVGAGI come from the germline V gene. The CDR3 consists of 15 residues. Losses at the gene ends were 5 bases for V and 4 bases for J; bases not matched to a gene: 3.

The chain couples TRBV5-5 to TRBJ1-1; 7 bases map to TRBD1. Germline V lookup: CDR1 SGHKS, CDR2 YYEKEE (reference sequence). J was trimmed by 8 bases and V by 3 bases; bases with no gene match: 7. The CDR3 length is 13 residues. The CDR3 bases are TGTGCCAGCAGCTGGACAGGCGGCTCAGAAGCTTTCTTT. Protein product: CASSWTGGSEAFF.

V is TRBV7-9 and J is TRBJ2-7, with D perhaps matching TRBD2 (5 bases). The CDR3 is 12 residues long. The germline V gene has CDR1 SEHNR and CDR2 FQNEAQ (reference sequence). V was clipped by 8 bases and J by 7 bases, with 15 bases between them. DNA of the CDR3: TGTGCCAGCGCTCCCGGGATGGAAGAGCAGTACTTC. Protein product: CASAPGMEEQYF.

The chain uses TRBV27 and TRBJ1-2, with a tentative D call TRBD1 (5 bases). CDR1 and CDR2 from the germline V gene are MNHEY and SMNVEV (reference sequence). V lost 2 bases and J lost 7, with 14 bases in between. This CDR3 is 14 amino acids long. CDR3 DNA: TGTGCCAGCAGTTTAAGGGGTTTAAGTCCTGGCTACACCTTC. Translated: CASSLRGLSPGYTF.

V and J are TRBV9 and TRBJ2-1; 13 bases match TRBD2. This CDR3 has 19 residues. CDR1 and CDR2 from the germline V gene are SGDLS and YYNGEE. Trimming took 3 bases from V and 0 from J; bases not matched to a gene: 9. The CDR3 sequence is CASSAGLAGILNSYNEQFF. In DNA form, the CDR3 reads TGTGCCAGCAGCGCGGGACTAGCGGGGATCCTAAACTCCTACAATGAGCAGTTCTTC.

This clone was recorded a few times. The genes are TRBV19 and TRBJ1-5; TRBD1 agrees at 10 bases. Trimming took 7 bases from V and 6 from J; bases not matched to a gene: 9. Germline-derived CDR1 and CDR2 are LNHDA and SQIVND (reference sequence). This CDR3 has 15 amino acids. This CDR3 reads CASNPDRGRSQPQHF. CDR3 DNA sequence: TGTGCCAGTAACCCTGACAGGGGGCGAAGTCAGCCCCAGCATTTT.

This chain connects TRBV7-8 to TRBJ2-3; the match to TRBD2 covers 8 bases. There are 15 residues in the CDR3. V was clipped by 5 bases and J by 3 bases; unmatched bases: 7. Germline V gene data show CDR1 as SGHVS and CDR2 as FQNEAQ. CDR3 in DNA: TGTGCCAGCAGCCCCAGGAGCGGGAGTACAGATACGCAGTATTTT. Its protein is CASSPRSGSTDTQYF.

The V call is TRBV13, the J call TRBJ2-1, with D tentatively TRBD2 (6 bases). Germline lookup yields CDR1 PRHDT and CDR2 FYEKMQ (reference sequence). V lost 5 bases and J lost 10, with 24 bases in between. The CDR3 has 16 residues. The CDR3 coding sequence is TGTGCCAGCAGCCTTAATCTAGCACCGGAGGGTCGGGAGCAGTTCTTC. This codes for CASSLNLAPEGREQFF. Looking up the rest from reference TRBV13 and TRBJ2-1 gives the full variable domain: AAGVIQSPRHLIKEKRETATLKCYPIPRHDTVYWYQQGPGQDPQFLISFYEKMQSDKGSIPDRFSAQQFSDYHSELNMSSLELGDSALYFCASSLNLAPEGREQFFGPGTRLTVL.

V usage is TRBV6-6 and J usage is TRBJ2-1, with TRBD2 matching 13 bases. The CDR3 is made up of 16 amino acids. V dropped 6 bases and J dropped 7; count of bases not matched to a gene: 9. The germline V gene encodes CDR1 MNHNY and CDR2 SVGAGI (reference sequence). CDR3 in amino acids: CASSLGTSGTHNEQFF. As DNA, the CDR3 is TGTGCCAGCAGCCTGGGGACTAGCGGGACACATAATGAGCAGTTCTTC.

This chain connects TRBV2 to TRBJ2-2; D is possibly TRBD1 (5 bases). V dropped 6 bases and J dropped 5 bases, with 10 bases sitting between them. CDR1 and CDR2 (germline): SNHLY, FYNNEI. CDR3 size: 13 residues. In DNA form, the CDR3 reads TGTGCCAGCAGCGTCGCAGGGACCGGGGAGCTGTTTTTT. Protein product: CASSVAGTGELFF.

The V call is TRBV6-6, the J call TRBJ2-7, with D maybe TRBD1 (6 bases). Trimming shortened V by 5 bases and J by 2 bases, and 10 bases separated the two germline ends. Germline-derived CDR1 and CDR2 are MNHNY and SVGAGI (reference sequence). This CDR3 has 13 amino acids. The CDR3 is CASSPQGTYEQYF. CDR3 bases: TGTGCCAGCAGTCCTCAGGGGACCTACGAGCAGTACTTC.

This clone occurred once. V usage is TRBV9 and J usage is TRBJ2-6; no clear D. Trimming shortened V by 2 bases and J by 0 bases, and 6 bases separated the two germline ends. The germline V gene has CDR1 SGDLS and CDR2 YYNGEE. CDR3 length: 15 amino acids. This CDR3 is CASSVSGSGANVLTF. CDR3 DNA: TGTGCCAGCAGCGTTTCGGGCTCTGGGGCCAACGTCCTGACTTTC.

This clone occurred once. CDR3 sequence (DNA): TGCGCCAGCAGCTCCACTGGGGCCAACGTCCTGACTTTC. Its protein is CASSSTGANVLTF. This chain uses TRBV5-1 with TRBJ2-6, with D unclear. Trimming removed 3 bases at V and 2 bases at J, with 3 bases between. The CDR3 extends over 13 amino acids. Germline V lookup: CDR1 SGHRS, CDR2 YFSETQ.

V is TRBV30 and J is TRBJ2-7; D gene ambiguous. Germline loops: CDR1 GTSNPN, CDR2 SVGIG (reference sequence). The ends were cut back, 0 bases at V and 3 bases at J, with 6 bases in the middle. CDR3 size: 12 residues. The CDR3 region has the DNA TGTGCCTGGAGTGTGGCCCACTACGAGCAGTACTTC. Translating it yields CAWSVAHYEQYF.

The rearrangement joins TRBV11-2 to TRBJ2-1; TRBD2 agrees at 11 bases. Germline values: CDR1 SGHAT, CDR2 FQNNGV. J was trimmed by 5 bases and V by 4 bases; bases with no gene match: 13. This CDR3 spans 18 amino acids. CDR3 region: CASSSPHTGTSGNNEQFF. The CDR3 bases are TGTGCCAGCAGCTCCCCTCATACCGGGACTAGCGGTAACAATGAGCAGTTCTTC. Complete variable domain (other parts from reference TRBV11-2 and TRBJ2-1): EAGVAQSPRYKIIEKRQSVAFWCNPISGHATLYWYQQILGQGPKLLIQFQNNGVVDDSQLPKDRFSAERLKGVDSTLKIQPAKLEDSAVYLCASSSPHTGTSGNNEQFFGPGTRLTVL.

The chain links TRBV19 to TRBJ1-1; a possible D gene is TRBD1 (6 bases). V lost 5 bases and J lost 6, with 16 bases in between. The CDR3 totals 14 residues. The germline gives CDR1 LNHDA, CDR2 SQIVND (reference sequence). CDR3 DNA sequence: TGTGCCAGTAGTCCAAAAAACAGGGCGGCTGAAGCTTTCTTT. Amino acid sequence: CASSPKNRAAEAFF.

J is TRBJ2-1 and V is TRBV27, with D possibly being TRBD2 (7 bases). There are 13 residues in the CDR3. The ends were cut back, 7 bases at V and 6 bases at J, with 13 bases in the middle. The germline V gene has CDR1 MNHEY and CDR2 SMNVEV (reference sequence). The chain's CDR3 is CASKGGPGNEQFF. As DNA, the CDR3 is TGTGCCAGCAAGGGGGGGCCAGGCAATGAGCAGTTCTTC.

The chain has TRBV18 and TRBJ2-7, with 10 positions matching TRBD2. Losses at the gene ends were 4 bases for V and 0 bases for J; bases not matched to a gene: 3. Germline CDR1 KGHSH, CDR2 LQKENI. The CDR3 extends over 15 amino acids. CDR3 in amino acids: CASSQTSGRSYEQYF. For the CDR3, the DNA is TGTGCCAGCTCACAGACTAGCGGGCGCTCCTACGAGCAGTACTTC. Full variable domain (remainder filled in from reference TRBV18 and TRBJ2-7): NAGVMQNPRHLVRRRGQEARLRCSPMKGHSHVYWYRQLPEEGLKFMVYLQKENIIDESGMPKERFSAEFPKEGPSILRIQQVVRGDSAAYFCASSQTSGRSYEQYFGPGTRLTVT.

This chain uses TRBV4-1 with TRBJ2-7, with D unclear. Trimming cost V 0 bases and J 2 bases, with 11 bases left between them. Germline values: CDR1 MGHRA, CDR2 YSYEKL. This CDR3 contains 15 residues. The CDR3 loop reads CASSQEPHEAYEQYF. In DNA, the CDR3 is TGCGCCAGCAGCCAAGAGCCTCACGAGGCCTACGAGCAGTACTTC.